Shown below are 22 T cell receptor beta chains from a single sample sequenced in a study of regulatory T cells in long-lasting Graves disease. This sample's time point: newly diagnosed GD, antithyroid drugs for less than 3 months. RNA extracted from PBMCs served as the sequencing template. Arm-PCR of CDR3 regions with iRepertoire HTBI primers generated TCR beta libraries. MiXCR was run by TCRdb on the multiplex PCR reads, yielding one entry per CDR3 protein. The table shows 600,000 to 650,000 distinct CDR3 sequences, with 15% to 20% occurring only once. These data were also reused for a study on T cells in Graves' hyperthyroidism and ophthalmopathy.

This material consisted of peripheral blood mononuclear cells (PBMCs), taken at new diagnosis, from a patient treated with antithyroid drugs. All receptors derive from a woman aged 25 to 45 with Graves disease.

In its sample, this clonotype was seen many times. The chain links TRBV2 to TRBJ1-5; D gene ambiguous. Germline V gene lookup returns CDR1 SNHLY and CDR2 FYNNEI. V was cut by 2 bases and J by 3 bases, with 14 bases left in between. This CDR3 comprises 16 residues. Here the CDR3 reads CASSEYRGGLNQPQHF. In nucleotides, the CDR3 is TGTGCCAGCAGTGAATATCGCGGAGGGCTCAATCAGCCCCAGCATTTT.

This clonotype was observed a few times. This chain joins TRBV7-2 and TRBJ2-2; 10 bases map to TRBD2. The length of the CDR3 is 17 residues. V lost 0 bases and J lost 2; bases outside the gene matches: 3. The germline gives CDR1 SGHTA, CDR2 FQGNSA. In DNA, the CDR3 is TGTGCCAGCAGCTTAGCCCTAGCGGGAGCCAACACCGGGGAGCTGTTTTTT. Its protein product is CASSLALAGANTGELFF.

There are a few counts of this clonotype. The rearrangement links TRBV3-1 to TRBJ2-2; weak D call: TRBD2 (6 bases). CDR1 and CDR2 from the germline V gene are LGHDT and YNNKEL (reference sequence). V lost 0 bases to trimming and J lost 9 bases, with 14 bases between them. This CDR3 is 15 amino acids long. The CDR3 nucleotides are TGTGCCAGCAGCCAAGAACCAGGGAGGAGCAGGGAGCTGTTTTTT. As protein: CASSQEPGRSRELFF.

Worth noting for this clonotype: The conserved final phenylalanine or tryptophan is absent from the CDR3, which likely points to a read error. V is TRBV7-3 and J is TRBJ2-5; no firm D call. The CDR3 sequence is 13 residues long. CDR1 is SGHTA, CDR2 FQGTGA, per germline. Trimming stripped 1 base from V and 2 bases from J, with 5 bases between. As DNA, the CDR3 is TGTGCCAGCAGCTTAATGGGGCAAGAGACCCAGTACCTC. Protein sequence: CASSLMGQETQYL.

This clonotype was found many times. The J gene is TRBJ2-3, the V gene TRBV7-2; D call uncertain. This CDR3 spans 13 amino acids. Trimming took off 2 bases at V and 4 bases at J, with 7 bases between the two ends. Germline CDR1 reads SGHTA; CDR2 reads FQGNSA. The CDR3 DNA sequence: TGTGCCAGCAGCTTAACAGCTCCAGATACGCAGTATTTT. Translated: CASSLTAPDTQYF.

CDR3 nucleotides: TGCGCCAGCAGCTTGGATGAGGGGGGCCCTTACAATGAGCAGTTCTTC. The encoded protein is CASSLDEGGPYNEQFF. The chain joins TRBV5-1 to TRBJ2-1; D is tentatively TRBD1 or TRBD2 (6 bases each). Trimming took 0 bases from V and 4 from J, leaving 14 bases between them. The CDR3 loop spans 16 amino acids. Per the germline V gene, CDR1 is SGHRS and CDR2 is YFSETQ.

J is TRBJ2-7 and V is TRBV7-9, with TRBD2 identical over 7 bases. In germline, CDR1 is SEHNR, CDR2 FQNEAQ (reference sequence). With V trimmed by 5 bases and J by 0 bases, 4 bases remained unmatched. CDR3 size: 14 residues. CDR3 region: CASSQSGDSYEQYF. Here the CDR3 DNA reads TGTGCCAGCAGCCAAAGCGGGGACTCCTACGAGCAGTACTTC.

This clonotype was recorded many times. The chain carries TRBV29-1 and TRBJ2-1; 8 bases are shared with TRBD2. V was clipped by 5 bases and J by 5 bases; unmatched bases: 14. From germline, CDR1 is SQVTM and CDR2 ANQGSEA. This CDR3 spans 16 amino acids. The CDR3 coding sequence is TGCAGCGTTCGGCCCGGGTTAGCGGGATTTGACAATGAGCAGTTCTTC. Translated, it gives CSVRPGLAGFDNEQFF.

The sample holds many counts of this clonotype. This chain connects TRBV20-1 to TRBJ2-1; D is ambiguous. Trimming took off 5 bases at V and 5 bases at J, with 4 bases between the two ends. The CDR3 runs to 10 residues. Germline CDR1 is DFQATT and CDR2 is SNEGSKA (reference sequence). The CDR3, as DNA: TGCAGTGCTGACAACAATGAGCAGTTCTTC. This codes for CSADNNEQFF.

The chain employs TRBV6-1 and TRBJ1-6; D is ambiguous. V lost 3 bases, J lost 13 bases, and 7 bases lay in between. There are 11 residues in the CDR3. CDR1 is MNHNS and CDR2 is SASEGT in the germline V gene. CDR3 protein: CASSDPAPLHF. The CDR3 DNA follows: TGTGCCAGCAGTGACCCGGCGCCCCTCCACTTT.

This clonotype came up a few times. The chain carries TRBV18 and TRBJ2-3, with D perhaps TRBD2 (5 bases). The J call could be wrong; TRBJ2-7 is a better fit for the DNA end. Germline V lookup: CDR1 KGHSH, CDR2 LQKENI. The CDR3 is made up of 15 amino acids. The CDR3 reads CASSPGEDGLYEQYF. The DNA for the CDR3 is TGTGCCAGCTCACCCGGGGAAGACGGGCTCTACGAGCAGTACTTC.

The table lists this clonotype with many counts. The V call is TRBV11-2, the J call TRBJ2-7; TRBD2 agrees at 7 bases. V shed 3 bases and J 5 bases; nucleotides not matched to a gene: 10. Germline CDR1 and CDR2: SGHAT and FQNNGV. This CDR3 has 15 amino acids. The DNA of the CDR3 is TGTGCCAGCAGCTTGGGCGGACTAGTATACCACGAGCAGTACTTC. Encoded protein: CASSLGGLVYHEQYF.

This clonotype has just a few counts. Being one base from a much bigger clone, this may be a read error. The chain joins TRBV11-2 to TRBJ1-1; weak D call: TRBD1 (5 bases). Germline assignment: CDR1 SGHAT and CDR2 FQNNGV. V lost 1 base, J lost 10 bases, and 10 bases lay in between. This CDR3 region has 12 residues. The CDR3 sequence is CASSLVGGRAFF. CDR3 DNA sequence: TGTGCCAGCAGCTTAGTCGGGGGAAGAGCTTTCTTT.

Ten or more counts support this clonotype. This chain joins TRBV6-1 and TRBJ2-7; D may correspond to TRBD1 or TRBD2 (6 bases each). V was clipped by 7 bases and J by 6 bases, with 19 bases between them. This CDR3 contains 14 residues. Germline assignment: CDR1 MNHNS and CDR2 SASEGT. The CDR3 nucleotides are TGTGCCAGCATGACCAGGGGACTCCTCCCCGAGCAGTACTTC. It codes for CASMTRGLLPEQYF.

The chain has TRBV7-9 and TRBJ2-1; D gene unclear. Trimming left V 1 base short and J 4 bases short, with 11 bases between. The CDR3 is 15 amino acids. Germline CDR1 is SEHNR and CDR2 is FQNEAQ (reference sequence). CDR3 sequence (DNA): TGTGCCAGCAGCTTAGTTTGGTCCCAGTACAATGAGCAGTTCTTC. Protein product: CASSLVWSQYNEQFF.

This clonotype was counted many times. The genes are TRBV7-9 and TRBJ1-5, with D possibly TRBD1 on 5 matching bases. V lost 4 bases, J lost 3 bases, and 13 bases lay in between. The CDR3 contains 15 residues. Germline values: CDR1 SEHNR, CDR2 FQNEAQ (reference sequence). Here the CDR3 DNA reads TGTGCCAGCAGCTCCGCTGAGGACACCAATCAGCCCCAGCATTTT. Translating gives CASSSAEDTNQPQHF.

This clonotype came up many times. V gene TRBV30 combines with J gene TRBJ2-1, with D hard to call. The CDR3 is 12 residues long. Germline lookup yields CDR1 GTSNPN and CDR2 SVGIG (reference sequence). Between the trimmed V and J ends, which lost 5 bases and 5 bases, there was a span of 10 bases. CDR3 nucleotide sequence: TGTGCCTGGTCCAGACTTCACAATGAGCAGTTCTTC. It is translated as CAWSRLHNEQFF.

This rearrangement joins TRBV5-1 to TRBJ2-7; 8 bases map to TRBD2. The CDR3 has 16 amino acids. Trimming took 4 bases from V and 4 from J; bases not matched to a gene: 13. The germline V gene has CDR1 SGHRS and CDR2 YFSETQ. For the CDR3, the DNA is TGCGCCAGCAGCCAAGCGGGAGCGGGAGTCATATACGAGCAGTACTTC. It translates to CASSQAGAGVIYEQYF.

This clonotype has a count of ten or more. The chain carries TRBV19 and TRBJ1-5; the match to TRBD1 covers 7 bases. The length of the CDR3 is 16 residues. The V segment lost 2 bases and the J segment 3 bases; nucleotides outside the gene matches: 7. Germline lookup yields CDR1 LNHDA and CDR2 SQIVND (reference sequence). In DNA form, the CDR3 reads TGTGCCAGTAGTATATCCACCGGGACAGACAATCAGCCCCAGCATTTT. Translated: CASSISTGTDNQPQHF.

This clonotype has at least ten counts. V and J are TRBV6-4 and TRBJ2-1; maybe TRBD2 (5 bases). V lost 5 bases to trimming and J lost 6 bases, with 11 bases between them. Looked up from germline, CDR1 is MRHNA and CDR2 is SNTAGT. The CDR3 is 13 residues long. This CDR3 reads CASSLGVGNEQFF. CDR3 bases: TGTGCCAGCAGTCTGGGAGTGGGCAATGAGCAGTTCTTC.

This clonotype was recorded many times. V gene TRBV28 combines with J gene TRBJ1-5, with 7 positions matching TRBD1. V shed 2 bases, J shed 10 bases, and the junction held 14 bases outside the gene matches. The germline V gene encodes CDR1 MDHEN and CDR2 SYDVKM. The CDR3 consists of 16 residues. The CDR3 protein is CASSLASGGGLQPQHF. The CDR3 coding sequence is TGTGCCAGCAGTTTAGCTTCAGGGGGGGGGCTGCAACCCCAGCATTTT.

This clonotype came up many times. This chain links TRBV14 with TRBJ2-1, with D tentatively TRBD2 (5 bases). This CDR3 spans 13 amino acids. V gave up 2 bases and J gave up 6 bases, with 8 bases separating them. Looked up from germline, CDR1 is SGHDN and CDR2 is FVKESK. The CDR3 nucleotides are TGTGCCAGCAGCCAACCCGGGGTCAATGAGCAGTTCTTC. This translates into CASSQPGVNEQFF. The variable domain in full, with the rest retrieved from reference TRBV14 and TRBJ2-1, is EAGVTQFPSHSVIEKGQTVTLRCDPISGHDNLYWYRRVMGKEIKFLLHFVKESKQDESGMPNNRFLAERTGGTYSTLKVQPAELEDSGVYFCASSQPGVNEQFFGPGTRLTVL.